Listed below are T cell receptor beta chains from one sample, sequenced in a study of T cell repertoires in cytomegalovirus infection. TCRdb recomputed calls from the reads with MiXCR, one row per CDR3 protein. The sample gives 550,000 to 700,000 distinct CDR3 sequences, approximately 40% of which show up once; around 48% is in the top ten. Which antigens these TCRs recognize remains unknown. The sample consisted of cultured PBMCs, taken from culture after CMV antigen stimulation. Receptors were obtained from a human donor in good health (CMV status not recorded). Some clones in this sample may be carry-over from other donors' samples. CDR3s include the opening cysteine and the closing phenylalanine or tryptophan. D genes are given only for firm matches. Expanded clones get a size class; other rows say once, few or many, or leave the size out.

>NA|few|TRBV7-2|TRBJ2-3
TGTGCCAGCAGCTTGGGGATGGCAGATACGCAGTATTTT
CASSLGMADTQYF
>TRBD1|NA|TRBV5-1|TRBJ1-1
TGCGCCAGCAGCCGGGGAACAGGGGGCGTCTACGGGACTGAAGCTTTCTTT
CASSRGTGGVYGTEAFF
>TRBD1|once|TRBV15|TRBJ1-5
TGTGCCACCAGCAGAGGGCAAGGGGGCTCTCCCCATAGCAATCAGCCCCAGCATTTT
CATSRGQGGSPHSNQPQHF
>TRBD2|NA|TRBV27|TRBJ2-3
TGTGCCAGCAGTTTGTACAGGGCGGTAGCGGGGGGGTTCACAGATACGCAGTATTTT
CASSLYRAVAGGFTDTQYF
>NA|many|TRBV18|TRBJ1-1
TGTGCCAGCTCACCACCCGGCTGGAGGAACACTGAAGCTTTCTTT
CASSPPGWRNTEAFF
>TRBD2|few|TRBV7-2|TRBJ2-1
TGTGCCAGTCAAGCGGGGGGGTACAATGAGCAGTTCTTC
CASQAGGYNEQFF
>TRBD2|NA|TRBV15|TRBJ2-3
TGTGCCACCAGCCTTTCACTAGCGGGAGATACAGATACGCAGTATTTT
CATSLSLAGDTDTQYF
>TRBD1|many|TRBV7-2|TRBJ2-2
TGTGCCAGCAGCCCGACAGGGCCATGGGCCGGGGAGCTGTTTTTT
CASSPTGPWAGELFF
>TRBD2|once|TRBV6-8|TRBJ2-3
TGTGCCAGCAGTTGGCTAGCGGGGGGGCGGGATACGCAGTATTTT
CASSWLAGGRDTQYF
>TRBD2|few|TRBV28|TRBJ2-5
TGTGCCAGCAGTTCCCTGAGTGGCGGGGGGCCTTCTTTGATTGCAGAGACCCAGTACTTC
CASSSLSGGGPSLIAETQYF
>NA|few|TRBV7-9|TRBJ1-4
TGTGCCAGCAGCTTAGGGGAGAATGAAAAACTGTTTTTT
CASSLGENEKLFF
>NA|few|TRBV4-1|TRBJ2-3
TGCGCCAGCAGCCAAGTCCCGAGCACAGATACGCAGTATTTT
CASSQVPSTDTQYF
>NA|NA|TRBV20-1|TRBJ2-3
TGCAGTGCTAGAGGCGCTGGACCTAGCACAGATACGCAGTATTTT
CSARGAGPSTDTQYF
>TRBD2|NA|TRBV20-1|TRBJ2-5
TGCAGTGCTAGCTCAGCGGGAGTACGAGAGACCCAGTACTTC
CSASSAGVRETQYF
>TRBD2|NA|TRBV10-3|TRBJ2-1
TGTGCCATCAGTGACCCGGGGACTAGCGGGAATATCGAGCAGTTCTTC
CAISDPGTSGNIEQFF
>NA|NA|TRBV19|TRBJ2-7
TGTGCCAGTAGTTGTAGGGGTTTAACCTACGAGCAGTACTTC
CASSCRGLTYEQYF
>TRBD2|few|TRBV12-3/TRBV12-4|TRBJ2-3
TGTGCCAGCAGTCGTAGCGGGGGGGCCTTAAATACGCAGTATTTT
CASSRSGGALNTQYF
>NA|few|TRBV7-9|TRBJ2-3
TGTGCCAGCAGCTTAGTGGCAACAGGAGGGGCCACAGATACGCAGTATTTT
CASSLVATGGATDTQYF
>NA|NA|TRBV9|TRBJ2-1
TGTGCCAGCAGCGTAGGGAGTGCGGGCGGGGCCCTTCGGGAGCAGTTCTTC
CASSVGSAGGALREQFF
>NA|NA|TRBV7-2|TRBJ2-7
TGTGCCAGCAGCTCATCTCTCTCCTTTGGCCTAACTCTGGAGCAGTACTTC
CASSSSLSFGLTLEQYF
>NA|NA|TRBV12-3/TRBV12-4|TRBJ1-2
TGTGCCAGCAGTTTTGGGGGGGGCGGTGGCTACACCTTC
CASSFGGGGGYTF
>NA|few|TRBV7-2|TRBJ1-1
TGTGCCAGCAGCTCCAGTCACGGGCGGAGGGACACTGAAGCTTTCTTT
CASSSSHGRRDTEAFF
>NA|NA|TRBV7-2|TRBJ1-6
TGTGCCAGCAGCTCCCAGAGGTCACCCCTCCACTTT
CASSSQRSPLHF
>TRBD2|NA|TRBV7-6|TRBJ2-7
TGTGCCAGCAGCCTTCGGGGGGGGTACTACGAGCAGTACTTC
CASSLRGGYYEQYF
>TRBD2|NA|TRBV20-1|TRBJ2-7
TGCAGTGCTCCCCTTAGCGGGAGGGCCTCCTACGAGCAGTACTTC
CSAPLSGRASYEQYF
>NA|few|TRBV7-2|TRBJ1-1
TGTGCCAGCAGCTTAGTGACAACGACTGAAGCTTTCTTT
CASSLVTTTEAFF
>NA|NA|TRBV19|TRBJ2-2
TGTGCCAGTGACCTGAACGCCCGCGGAGTTGGACGGGGGAACACCGGGGAGCTGTTTTTT
CASDLNARGVGRGNTGELFF
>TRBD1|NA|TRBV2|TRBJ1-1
TGTGCCAGCAGTGTGGACAGGGGAACTGAAGCTTTCTTT
CASSVDRGTEAFF
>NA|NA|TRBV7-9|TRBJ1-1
TGTGCCAGCAGCCCATGGGATGAAGCTTTCTTT
CASSPWDEAFF
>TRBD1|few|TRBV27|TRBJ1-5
TGTGCCAGCAGTTTCCGGACAGGGGGCAATCAGCCCCAGCATTTT
CASSFRTGGNQPQHF
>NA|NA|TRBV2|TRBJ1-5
TGTGCCAGCAGTGAAGAAGCCAGCAATCAGCCCCAGCATTTT
CASSEEASNQPQHF
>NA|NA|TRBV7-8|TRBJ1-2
TGTGCCAGCAGCTCACGCTGGGGGGGAGGTGGCTACACCTTC
CASSSRWGGGGYTF
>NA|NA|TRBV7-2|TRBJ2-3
TGTGCCAGCAGCTTAGCCTGGGGCACTAGCACAGATACGCAGTATTTT
CASSLAWGTSTDTQYF
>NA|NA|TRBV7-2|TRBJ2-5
TGTGCCAGCAGCAAAATTATCCTACCGTGGACTACGCCGGGGACCCAGTACTTC
CASSKIILPWTTPGTQYF
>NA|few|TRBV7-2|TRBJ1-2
TGTGCCAGCAGCTCAGACAGGAACAGGTGGCGTGGCTACACCTTC
CASSSDRNRWRGYTF
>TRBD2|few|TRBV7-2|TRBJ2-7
TGTGCCAGCAGCATTACCGGGACTAGCGGCTCCTACGAGCAGTACTTC
CASSITGTSGSYEQYF
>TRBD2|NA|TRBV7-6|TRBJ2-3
TGTGCCAGCGCCAGACAGCGGCTAGCGGGGGGCCACGGGGCAGATACGCAGTATTTT
CASARQRLAGGHGADTQYF
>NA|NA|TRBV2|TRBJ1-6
TGTGCCAGCAGTGAAGGTCGCCGTAATTCACCCCTCCACTTT
CASSEGRRNSPLHF
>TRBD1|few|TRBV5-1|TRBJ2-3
TGCGCCAGCAGCGAGGGGACAGAGAGCACAGATACGCAGTATTTT
CASSEGTESTDTQYF
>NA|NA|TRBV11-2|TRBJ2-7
TGTGCCAGCAGCCTTGTACCCGGGACAACTTCTCAGAACTTC
CASSLVPGTTSQNF
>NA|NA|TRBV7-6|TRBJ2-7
TGTGCCAGCAGCCTAACGACGGACAGCTCCTACGAGCAGTACTTC
CASSLTTDSSYEQYF